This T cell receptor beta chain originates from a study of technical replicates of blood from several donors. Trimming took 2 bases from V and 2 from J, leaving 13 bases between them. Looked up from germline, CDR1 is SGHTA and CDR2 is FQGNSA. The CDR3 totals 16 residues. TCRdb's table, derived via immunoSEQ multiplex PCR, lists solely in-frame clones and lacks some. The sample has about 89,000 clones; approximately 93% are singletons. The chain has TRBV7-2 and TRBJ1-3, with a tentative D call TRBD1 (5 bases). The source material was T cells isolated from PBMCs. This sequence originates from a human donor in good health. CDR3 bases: TGTGCCAGCAGCTTATCCCCCGGAGGGGCTGGAAACACCATATATTTT. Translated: CASSLSPGGAGNTIYF.